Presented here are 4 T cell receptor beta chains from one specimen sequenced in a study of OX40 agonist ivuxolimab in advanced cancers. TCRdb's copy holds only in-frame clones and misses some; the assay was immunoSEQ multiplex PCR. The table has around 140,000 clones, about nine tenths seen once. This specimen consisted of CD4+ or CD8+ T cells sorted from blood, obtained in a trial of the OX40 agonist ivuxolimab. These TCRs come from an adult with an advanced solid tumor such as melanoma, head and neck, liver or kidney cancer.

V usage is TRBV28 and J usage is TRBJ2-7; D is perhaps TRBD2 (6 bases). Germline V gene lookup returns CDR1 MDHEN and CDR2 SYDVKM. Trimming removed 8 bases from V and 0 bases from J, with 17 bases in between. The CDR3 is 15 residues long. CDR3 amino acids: CASLPGGRYSYEQYF. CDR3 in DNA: TGTGCCAGCCTCCCCGGGGGACGGTACTCCTACGAGCAGTACTTC.

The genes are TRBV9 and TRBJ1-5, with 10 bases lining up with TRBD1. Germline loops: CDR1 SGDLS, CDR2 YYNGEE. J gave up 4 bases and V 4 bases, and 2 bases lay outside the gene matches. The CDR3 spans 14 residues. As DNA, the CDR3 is TGTGCCAGCAGCCGGGACAGGGGAAATCAGCCCCAGCATTTT. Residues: CASSRDRGNQPQHF.

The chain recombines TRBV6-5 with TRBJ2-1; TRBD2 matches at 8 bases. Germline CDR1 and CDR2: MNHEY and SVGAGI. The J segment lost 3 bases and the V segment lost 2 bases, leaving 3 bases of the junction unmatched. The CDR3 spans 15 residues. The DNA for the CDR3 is TGTGCCAGCAGTTACCGGGGGGGTCACTACAATGAGCAGTTCTTC. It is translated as CASSYRGGHYNEQFF.

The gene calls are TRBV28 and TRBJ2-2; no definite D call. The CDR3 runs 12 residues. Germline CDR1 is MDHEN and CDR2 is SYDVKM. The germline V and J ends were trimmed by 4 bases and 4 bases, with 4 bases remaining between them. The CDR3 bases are TGTGCCAGCAGTTGGAGCACCGGGGAGCTGTTTTTT. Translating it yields CASSWSTGELFF.